A single sample is the source of the 25 T cell receptor beta chains below, sequenced in a study of T cells after yellow fever vaccination. One entry per CDR3 protein results from TCRdb running MiXCR on the 5' RACE reads. The sample holds 230,000 or so distinct CDR3 sequences; roughly 6.8% are singletons and the top ten take around 1.1%. The material sequenced was CD4+ T cells sorted from PBMCs, taken on the day of the yellow fever booster vaccination. These TCRs come from a man aged 25-40 years who received the YFV17D yellow fever vaccine.

V and J are TRBV6-7 and TRBJ2-3; 8 nucleotides align to TRBD2. TRBV6-7 is assigned to the ORF class and has an uncertain function. The CDR3 runs 16 residues. V was clipped by 5 bases and J by 5 bases; unmatched bases: 12. The CDR3 nucleotides are TGTGCCAGCAGTCACGCCCCCGGGGGGGAAAGAGATACGCAGTATTTT. Translating gives CASSHAPGGERDTQYF.

This clonotype was counted between two and nine times. J is TRBJ2-7 and V is TRBV7-2; 12 bases align to TRBD2. Unmatched junction bases numbered 10, after V lost 5 bases and J lost 2 bases. Germline assignment: CDR1 SGHTA and CDR2 FQGNSA. The CDR3 has 17 amino acids. Here the CDR3 reads CASSPGGTSGPPYEQYF. In DNA form, the CDR3 reads TGTGCCAGCAGCCCCGGGGGGACTAGCGGGCCCCCCTACGAGCAGTACTTC. The variable domain in full, completed from reference TRBV7-2 and TRBJ2-7, reads GAGVSQSPSNKVTEKGKDVELRCDPISGHTALYWYRQSLGQGLEFLIYFQGNSAPDKSGLPSDRFSAERTGGSVSTLTIQRTQQEDSAVYLCASSPGGTSGPPYEQYFGPGTRLTVT.

This clonotype has a handful of counts. The chain uses TRBV12-3 or TRBV12-4 and TRBJ2-2; TRBD1 aligns across 9 bases. J was trimmed by 5 bases and V by 5 bases; bases with no gene match: 6. The CDR3 covers 15 residues. CDR3 nucleotide sequence: TGTGCCAGCAGTCCTGGGACAGGGCCGACCGGGGAGCTGTTTTTT. It translates to CASSPGTGPTGELFF.

This clonotype was seen only a few times. This chain links TRBV5-1 with TRBJ2-7, with TRBD2 matching 8 bases. Germline CDR1 reads SGHRS; CDR2 reads YFSETQ. The ends lost 2 bases at V and 10 bases at J; junction bases unmatched: 5. The CDR3 contains 12 residues. Here the CDR3 reads CASSFGGEGQYF. The DNA of the CDR3 is TGCGCCAGCAGCTTCGGGGGGGAGGGCCAGTACTTC.

CDR3 loop: CASKGQSTDTQYF. The DNA of the CDR3 is TGCGCCAGCAAAGGACAAAGCACAGATACGCAGTATTTT. The chain combines TRBV4-1 with TRBJ2-3; TRBD1 is a possible D gene (5 bases). The CDR3 extends over 13 amino acids. Germline V CDR1 and CDR2: MGHRA, YSYEKL. The V end lost 7 bases, the J end lost 0 bases, and 8 bases lay between the germline ends.

This clonotype was picked up many times. The J gene is TRBJ1-2, the V gene TRBV12-3 or TRBV12-4; D might be TRBD1 (5 bases). Trimming took off 9 bases at V and 5 bases at J, with 16 bases between the two ends. The CDR3 covers 13 residues. The CDR3 bases are TGTGCCAGTGGTCAGGGAGCTTTGTATGGCTACACCTTC. Its translation: CASGQGALYGYTF.

This clonotype was observed once. The rearrangement uses TRBV25-1 and TRBJ2-5, with D perhaps TRBD1 or TRBD2 (5 bases each). The CDR3 loop spans 13 amino acids. The ends were cut back, 6 bases at V and 2 bases at J, with 10 bases in the middle. Germline CDR1 is MGHDK and CDR2 is SYGVNS. The CDR3 DNA sequence: TGTGCCAGCAGACAGGAGCGGCAAGAGACCCAGTACTTC. This encodes CASRQERQETQYF.

This clonotype was seen ten or more times. This chain links TRBV12-3 or TRBV12-4 with TRBJ1-5; D gene ambiguous. The CDR3 loop spans 13 amino acids. The V end lost 6 bases, the J end lost 3 bases, and 9 bases lay between the germline ends. CDR3 region: CASSPDLNQPQHF. The CDR3, as DNA: TGTGCCAGCAGCCCTGACCTCAATCAGCCCCAGCATTTT.

J is TRBJ2-3 and V is TRBV20-1; 15 bases fit TRBD2. Germline CDR1 and CDR2: DFQATT and SNEGSKA (reference sequence). This CDR3 spans 16 amino acids. Trimming cost V 1 base and J 6 bases; bases outside gene matches: 5. The CDR3 nucleotides are TGCAGTGCTAGAGTGGGACTAGCGGGAGGAGGGGATACGCAGTATTTT. This codes for CSARVGLAGGGDTQYF.

The sample holds many counts of this clonotype. V is TRBV7-9 and J is TRBJ2-3; D is unresolved. The ends were cut back, 5 bases at V and 2 bases at J, with 11 bases in the middle. This CDR3 comprises 14 residues. Germline V gene sequence: CDR1 SEHNR, CDR2 FQNEAQ (reference sequence). The CDR3 spells CASSLMADTDTQYF. The CDR3 DNA sequence: TGTGCCAGCAGCCTCATGGCGGACACAGATACGCAGTATTTT.

In its sample, this clonotype was seen many times. The chain couples TRBV4-3 to TRBJ2-2; no definite D call. The V end was cut by 3 bases, the J end by 0 bases, with 11 bases between. The CDR3 is made up of 16 amino acids. Germline CDR1 and CDR2: LGHNA and YSLEER. In nucleotides, the CDR3 is TGCGCCAGCAGCCAGGCTACTCTCGCGAACACCGGGGAGCTGTTTTTT. It specifies CASSQATLANTGELFF.

The J gene is TRBJ2-1, the V gene TRBV20-1, with a weak D call TRBD2 (5 bases). V lost 5 bases to trimming and J lost 8 bases, with 16 bases between them. The CDR3 sequence is 13 residues long. Germline CDR1 and CDR2: DFQATT and SNEGSKA (reference sequence). The DNA for the CDR3 is TGCAGTGCTGCCTTGCGGGTAAAGGATGAGCAGTTCTTC. It encodes CSAALRVKDEQFF.

Details on this clonotype: A much larger clone lies one base from this, so it may be a read error. The chain employs TRBV24-1 and TRBJ2-1; TRBD2 matches 13 bases. The V gene end was trimmed by 3 bases and the J gene end by 8 bases; junction bases not matched to a gene: 3. The CDR3 runs to 15 residues. Germline values: CDR1 KGHDR, CDR2 SFDVKD. The chain's CDR3 is CATSDRTSGSDEQFF. The CDR3 nucleotides are TGTGCCACCAGTGATCGGACTAGCGGGAGCGATGAGCAGTTCTTC.

The V and J genes are TRBV3-1 and TRBJ2-3; possibly TRBD1 for D (5 bases). This CDR3 spans 12 amino acids. Germline lookup yields CDR1 LGHDT and CDR2 YNNKEL (reference sequence). Trimming removed 3 bases at V and 8 bases at J, with 9 bases between. The CDR3 sequence: CASSQGPGTQYF. The CDR3 region has the DNA TGTGCCAGCAGCCAGGGGCCGGGTACGCAGTATTTT.

This chain connects TRBV14 to TRBJ2-3, with D unclear. This CDR3 contains 11 residues. V lost 2 bases and J lost 11, with 8 bases in between. In germline, CDR1 is SGHDN, CDR2 FVKESK. CDR3 nucleotide sequence: TGTGCCAGCAGCCAATCTGGTATGCAGTATTTT. Protein product: CASSQSGMQYF.

For the CDR3, the DNA is TGTGCCAGCAGCTTGCCGCGGCGTACAGATACGCAGTATTTT. Translated, it gives CASSLPRRTDTQYF. The chain joins TRBV5-6 to TRBJ2-3; no definite D call. The CDR3 has 14 residues. The germline CDR1 and CDR2 sequences are SGHDT and YYEEEE. V dropped 1 base and J dropped 3 bases, with 9 bases sitting between them.

This clonotype was seen more than once but under ten times. The chain recombines TRBV12-3 or TRBV12-4 with TRBJ1-6; 8 nucleotides line up with TRBD1. The J segment lost 7 bases and the V segment lost 6 bases, leaving 5 bases of the junction unmatched. The CDR3 loop spans 14 amino acids. The CDR3 loop is CASSTRQGNSPLHF. In nucleotides, the CDR3 is TGTGCCAGCAGCACTAGACAGGGGAATTCACCCCTCCACTTT.

This clonotype has ten or more counts. This chain uses TRBV5-6 with TRBJ2-1; no reliable D call. Germline CDR1 is SGHDT and CDR2 is YYEEEE. V lost 0 bases, J lost 5 bases, and 9 bases lay in between. The length of the CDR3 is 14 residues. The CDR3 protein is CASSLASYHNEQFF. The CDR3 DNA sequence: TGTGCCAGCAGCTTGGCCTCGTACCACAATGAGCAGTTCTTC.

The chain combines TRBV2 with TRBJ2-7; TRBD2 is a possible D gene (5 bases). Trimming shortened V by 10 bases and J by 3 bases, and 10 bases separated the two germline ends. Germline V CDR1 and CDR2: SNHLY, FYNNEI. The CDR3 runs 11 residues. As DNA, the CDR3 is TGTGCCACAACTAGTTTCTACGAGCAGTACTTC. Its protein is CATTSFYEQYF.

In its sample, this clonotype was seen a few times. The V gene is TRBV11-1, the J gene TRBJ2-1, with D tentatively TRBD1 or TRBD2 (10 bases each). There are 20 residues in the CDR3. The germline gives CDR1 SGHAT, CDR2 FQDESV (reference sequence). V shed 5 bases and J shed 2 bases, with 28 bases lying between them. In DNA form, the CDR3 reads TGTGCCAGCAGCCCCCTCGGACAGGGGGTACTAGCGGGGCCCTACAATGAGCAGTTCTTC. It specifies CASSPLGQGVLAGPYNEQFF.

This chain links TRBV14 with TRBJ2-7; D uncertain. V gave up 3 bases and J gave up 3 bases, with 6 bases separating them. The CDR3 has 12 residues. The germline CDR1 and CDR2 sequences are SGHDN and FVKESK. The CDR3: CASSQELYEQYF. The DNA of the CDR3 is TGTGCCAGCAGCCAGGAGCTCTACGAGCAGTACTTC.

The V and J genes are TRBV6-2 or TRBV6-3 and TRBJ1-6, with D unclear. The germline CDR1 and CDR2 sequences are MNHEY and SVGEGT. There are 14 residues in the CDR3. Trimming cost V 0 bases and J 8 bases, with 8 bases left between them. CDR3 protein: CASSYSGQDSPLHF. The CDR3 DNA follows: TGTGCCAGCAGTTACTCGGGCCAAGATTCACCCCTCCACTTT.

This clonotype was counted at least ten times. One end of the junction varies from germline; a read error may be responsible. V and J are TRBV7-2 and TRBJ2-1; weak D call: TRBD2 (6 bases). The CDR3 covers 15 residues. Germline CDR1 SGHTA, CDR2 FQGNSA. CDR3 amino acids: CASSVAVSSYNEQFF. The DNA for the CDR3 is TGTGCCAGCAGCGTAGCGGTAAGCTCCTACAATGAGCAGTTCTTC.

This clonotype has a count of ten or more. This sequence joins TRBV3-1 and TRBJ2-1, with TRBD2 matching 8 bases. This CDR3 has 15 residues. Trimming cost V 3 bases and J 4 bases; bases outside gene matches: 5. Germline assignment: CDR1 LGHDT and CDR2 YNNKEL (reference sequence). The CDR3 sequence is CASSQSGGGYNEQFF. The CDR3 bases are TGTGCCAGCAGCCAGAGCGGGGGAGGATACAATGAGCAGTTCTTC.

The rearrangement uses TRBV19 and TRBJ1-5; D is possibly TRBD1 (6 bases). V lost 3 bases and J lost 3, with 9 bases in between. CDR1 is LNHDA and CDR2 is SQIVND in the germline V gene (reference sequence). The CDR3 extends over 14 amino acids. The CDR3 here is CASSIRGTNQPQHF. CDR3 bases: TGTGCCAGTAGTATCAGGGGCACCAATCAGCCCCAGCATTTT.